This TCR beta chain stems from a study of blood T cell repertoires in COVID-19. Deletions cut 0 bases from V and 3 bases from J, with 13 bases between. Germline loops: CDR1 SGHDT, CDR2 YYEEEE. The CDR3 is 15 residues long. Libraries were prepared by immunoSEQ multiplex PCR; TCRdb keeps only in-frame clonotypes and omits some of them. This sample has 250,000 to 350,000 clones; 80% to 90% occur once, and the top ten carry around 4.5%. The sample taken for sequencing was PBMCs or T cells enriched from blood (not recorded which). The TCR sequence derives from a woman younger than 45 who had recovered from COVID-19. This chain connects TRBV5-6 to TRBJ2-7, with D perhaps matching TRBD2 (6 bases). The CDR3 bases are TGTGCCAGCAGCTTGGCTTCAGGGACTTTCTACGAGCAGTACTTC. Amino acids: CASSLASGTFYEQYF.